This TCR beta chain was retrieved from a study of shared clonotypes between healthy human individuals. Overall study findings and caveats: When compared with the clonotypes that were shared by all four sorted-subset donors, the non-shared clonotypes turned out to have lower generation probabilities.

The naive CD8 subset, CD45RO-negative cells positively selected for CCR7, excluded terminally differentiated effector memory CD45RA+ cells. Germline CDR1 is SGHTA and CDR2 is FQGTGA. V shed 4 bases and J shed 10 bases, with 8 bases lying between them. The CDR3 has 11 residues. About this clone itself: The target antigen is unknown.

Genomic DNA of every subset was divided equally among multiple immunoSEQ plates. The assay was immunoSEQ multiplex PCR, and TCRdb's table has in-frame clones only and misses some. The repertoire consists of about 580,000 clones, with more than 95% occurring once and the leading ten covering approximately 0.3%. J is TRBJ1-5 and V is TRBV7-3; D not certain. The clonotype comes from a man aged 25 to 40 in good health. Input material: naive CD8+ T cells sorted from blood. Written as DNA, the CDR3 is TGTGCCAGCAGCTCCGGACGTCCCCAGCATTTT. Its protein product is CASSSGRPQHF.